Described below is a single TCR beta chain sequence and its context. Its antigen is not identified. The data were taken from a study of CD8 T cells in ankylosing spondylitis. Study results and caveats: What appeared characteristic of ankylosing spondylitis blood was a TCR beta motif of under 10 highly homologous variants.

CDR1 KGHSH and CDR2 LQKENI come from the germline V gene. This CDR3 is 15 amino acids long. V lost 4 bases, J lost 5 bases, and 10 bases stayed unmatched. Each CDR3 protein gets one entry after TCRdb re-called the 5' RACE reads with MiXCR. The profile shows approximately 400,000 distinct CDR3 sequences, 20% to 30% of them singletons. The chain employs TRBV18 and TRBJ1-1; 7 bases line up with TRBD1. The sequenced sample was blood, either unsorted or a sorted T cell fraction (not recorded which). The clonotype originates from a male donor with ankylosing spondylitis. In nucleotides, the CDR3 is TGTGCCAGCTCACTATCGACAGGGCGTGGTACTGAAGCTTTCTTT. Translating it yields CASSLSTGRGTEAFF.